Listed here are 22 T cell receptor beta chains from one sample, sequenced in a study of blood T cells in healthy people across ages. A second PCR of about 6 to 12 cycles used a sample-barcoded 5' primer and a J-beta primer mix. From the 5' RACE reads, TCRdb called clonotypes with MiXCR, one entry per CDR3 protein. The sample yields roughly 2 million distinct CDR3 sequences, 40% to 55% seen once. Sequenced input: blood. Receptors originate from a woman in her 40s in good health.

The chain carries TRBV5-1 and TRBJ1-1, with 9 positions matching TRBD1. Losses at the gene ends were 3 bases for V and 5 bases for J; bases not matched to a gene: 8. This CDR3 has 15 amino acids. The germline CDR1 and CDR2 sequences are SGHRS and YFSETQ. The CDR3 spells CASSSSGTGLTEAFF. For the CDR3, the DNA is TGCGCCAGCAGCTCCTCCGGGACAGGGTTGACTGAAGCTTTCTTT.

V usage is TRBV7-2 and J usage is TRBJ1-6; D is unresolved. This CDR3 comprises 15 residues. V dropped 1 base and J dropped 6 bases, with 10 bases sitting between them. Germline V gene sequence: CDR1 SGHTA, CDR2 FQGNSA. The CDR3 DNA reads TGTGCCAGCAGCTTAGTTCCTCAACTTAATTCACCCCTCCACTTT. As protein: CASSLVPQLNSPLHF.

This clonotype was detected a few times. The chain is built from TRBV6-2 or TRBV6-3 and TRBJ2-5; TRBD1 might be the D (5 bases). Germline CDR1 is MNHEY and CDR2 is SVGEGT. The CDR3 loop spans 15 amino acids. V lost 7 bases and J lost 2, with 17 bases in between. CDR3 DNA: TGTGCCAGCAACACACTTAGACAGTTTCAAGAGACCCAGTACTTC. Translated: CASNTLRQFQETQYF.

This clonotype has ten or more counts. The chain couples TRBV12-3 or TRBV12-4 to TRBJ1-2, with D hard to call. The V end lost 5 bases, the J end lost 6 bases, and 7 bases lay between the germline ends. CDR3 length: 11 amino acids. The CDR3 region is CASSEGNGYTF. CDR3 DNA: TGTGCCAGCAGTGAGGGCAATGGCTACACCTTC.

The chain is built from TRBV20-1 and TRBJ2-5, with TRBD1 matching 7 bases. The germline CDR1 and CDR2 sequences are DFQATT and SNEGSKA (reference sequence). This CDR3 is 13 amino acids long. J lost 5 bases, V lost 7 bases, and 10 bases had no gene match. The CDR3 loop reads CSVNRGGVETQYF. The CDR3 region has the DNA TGCAGTGTAAACAGGGGCGGTGTGGAGACCCAGTACTTC.

This rearrangement joins TRBV7-2 to TRBJ1-2; 7 positions match TRBD1. This CDR3 contains 14 residues. The germline V gene encodes CDR1 SGHTA and CDR2 FQGNSA. V trimming: 6 bases; J trimming: 0 bases; junction bases outside the gene matches: 4. CDR3 bases: TGTGCCAGCAGGGAAGGGGGCGCTAACTATGGCTACACCTTC. This sequence encodes CASREGGANYGYTF.

This clonotype was detected once. The chain couples TRBV20-1 to TRBJ2-7; D is perhaps TRBD2 (5 bases). The tail of the sequence fits TRBJ2-5 better, so the J call may be wrong. From germline, CDR1 is DFQATT and CDR2 SNEGSKA (reference sequence). The CDR3 runs 19 residues. As DNA, the CDR3 is TGCAGTGCTAGAGATCTCTGGACTGCTGCGACTTCCCTGGGAGAGACCCAGTACTTC. Residues: CSARDLWTAATSLGETQYF.

The table lists this clonotype with a few counts. The V call is TRBV29-1, the J call TRBJ2-7; TRBD1 might be the D (6 bases). Trimming removed 5 bases from V and 4 bases from J, with 18 bases in between. Germline-derived CDR1 and CDR2 are SQVTM and ANQGSEA. This CDR3 spans 14 amino acids. CDR3 nucleotide sequence: TGCAGCGTTCCTATCCGCGGACAGCCATACGAGCAGTACTTC. Its translation is CSVPIRGQPYEQYF.

The genes are TRBV7-3 and TRBJ2-1; 8 bases match TRBD1. The germline gives CDR1 SGHTA, CDR2 FQGTGA. V shed 5 bases, J shed 13 bases, and the junction held 19 bases outside the gene matches. The CDR3 covers 16 residues. This chain's CDR3 is CASSPSGTGSPETQFF. DNA of the CDR3: TGTGCCAGCAGCCCTTCCGGGACAGGTAGTCCGGAGACCCAGTTCTTC.

This clonotype appeared a single time. The chain joins TRBV29-1 to TRBJ2-2, with D perhaps matching TRBD2 (6 bases). Deletions cut 5 bases from V and 6 bases from J, with 13 bases between. This CDR3 spans 13 amino acids. CDR1 is SQVTM, CDR2 ANQGSEA, per germline. This chain's CDR3 is CSVSVLAAGELFF. The CDR3 coding sequence is TGCAGCGTTAGTGTACTAGCAGCCGGGGAGCTGTTTTTT.

This clonotype has a handful of counts. The rearrangement links TRBV25-1 to TRBJ2-5; 7 nucleotides agree with TRBD1. The CDR3 is made up of 16 amino acids. Germline V gene data show CDR1 as MGHDK and CDR2 as SYGVNS. The V gene end was trimmed by 7 bases and the J gene end by 4 bases; junction bases not matched to a gene: 15. CDR3 residues: CASTRRTGLPGETQYF. The CDR3 DNA is TGTGCCAGCACCAGAAGGACAGGTCTCCCAGGAGAGACCCAGTACTTC. The full variable domain, with the rest looked up from reference TRBV25-1 and TRBJ2-5, is EADIYQTPRYLVIGTGKKITLECSQTMGHDKMYWYQQDPGMELHLIHYSYGVNSTEKGDLSSESTVSRIRTEHFPLTLESARPSHTSQYLCASTRRTGLPGETQYFGPGTRLLVL.

This clonotype was seen many times. This rearrangement joins TRBV12-3 or TRBV12-4 to TRBJ2-4; D is undetermined. The CDR3 covers 14 residues. V lost 3 bases and J 0 bases, leaving 6 bases between the germline ends. The CDR3 DNA sequence: TGTGCCAGCAGTTTTAGGGCAGCCAAAAACATTCAGTACTTC. Translation gives CASSFRAAKNIQYF.

The chain links TRBV4-3 to TRBJ1-2, with TRBD1 identical over 9 bases. CDR3 length equals 16 residues. The V gene's germline CDR1 is LGHNA and CDR2 YSLEER. V dropped 2 bases and J dropped 3; count of bases not matched to a gene: 7. CDR3 nucleotides: TGCGCCAGCAGCCAAACCAGGACAGGGGCCCACTATGGCTACACCTTC. Amino acids: CASSQTRTGAHYGYTF.

This clonotype appeared a few times. V usage is TRBV27 and J usage is TRBJ2-3, with 8 bases aligning to TRBD1. CDR1 is MNHEY, CDR2 SMNVEV, per germline (reference sequence). Trimming cost V 6 bases and J 6 bases; bases outside gene matches: 14. CDR3 length: 16 amino acids. Here the CDR3 reads CASSRLYRGKPDTQYF. The CDR3 DNA reads as TGTGCCAGCAGCCGATTGTACAGGGGGAAACCCGATACGCAGTATTTT.

The CDR3 region has the DNA TGTGCCAGCAGCTTAGGACCTACTAGTAGGGAGACCCAGTACTTC. This gives the protein CASSLGPTSRETQYF. V is TRBV7-2 and J is TRBJ2-5; TRBD2 might be the D (5 bases). This CDR3 is built from 15 residues. Germline V gene lookup returns CDR1 SGHTA and CDR2 FQGNSA. V lost 1 base and J 5 bases, leaving 14 bases between the germline ends.

This clonotype was counted a few times. The CDR3 region has the DNA TGTGCCAGCAGGGGACAGGGGACCTATGGCTACACCTTC. Translated: CASRGQGTYGYTF. V is TRBV28 and J is TRBJ1-2; 10 bases match TRBD1. Germline V gene lookup returns CDR1 MDHEN and CDR2 SYDVKM. V was pared by 6 bases and J by 4 bases, with 2 bases of the junction left unmatched. The CDR3 is made up of 13 amino acids.

The chain joins TRBV20-1 to TRBJ2-7; D is tentatively TRBD1 or TRBD2 (6 bases each). The J call could be wrong; TRBJ2-5 is a better fit for the DNA end. Germline values: CDR1 DFQATT, CDR2 SNEGSKA (reference sequence). The length of the CDR3 is 15 residues. Here the CDR3 DNA reads TGCAGTACGACCCCTATGGCAGGGGCGGGGGAGACCCAGTACTTC. Its protein is CSTTPMAGAGETQYF.

The chain carries TRBV12-3 or TRBV12-4 and TRBJ2-3; TRBD1 matches 9 bases. The V segment lost 6 bases and the J segment 6 bases; nucleotides outside the gene matches: 10. The CDR3 has 15 residues. The CDR3 DNA follows: TGTGCCAGCAGCGAACCGGGACAGGGTATGGATACGCAGTATTTT. Its translation: CASSEPGQGMDTQYF.

Only a few counts were recorded for this clonotype. The chain is built from TRBV5-1 and TRBJ2-5, with TRBD1 matching over 7 bases. CDR3 length: 17 amino acids. CDR1 is SGHRS, CDR2 YFSETQ, per germline. With V trimmed by 0 bases and J by 1 base, 9 bases remained unmatched. The CDR3 nucleotides are TGCGCCAGCAGCTTGGCGACAGGGTCTGCCGGCCAAGAGACCCAGTACTTC. Amino acid sequence: CASSLATGSAGQETQYF.

The chain joins TRBV5-1 to TRBJ1-2, with 8 positions matching TRBD1. CDR1 is SGHRS and CDR2 is YFSETQ in the germline V gene. The CDR3 runs 15 residues. Germline trimming cut 4 bases from V and 4 bases from J; bases unmatched to any gene: 9. The CDR3 nucleotides are TGCGCCAGCAGCCACGCCGGACAGGGTGGCTATGGCTACACCTTC. This codes for CASSHAGQGGYGYTF.

J is TRBJ1-5 and V is TRBV20-1; D not certain. CDR3 length equals 18 residues. CDR1 is DFQATT, CDR2 SNEGSKA, per germline (reference sequence). V lost 5 bases and J 1 base, leaving 24 bases between the germline ends. The DNA for the CDR3 is TGCAGTGCTGCCCGATCAGGTGGTGGATTCAGAAGCAATCAGCCCCAGCATTTT. This codes for CSAARSGGGFRSNQPQHF.

This chain joins TRBV24-1 and TRBJ1-5, with D perhaps matching TRBD1 (6 bases). Germline CDR1 and CDR2: KGHDR and SFDVKD. The CDR3 covers 14 residues. With 4 bases removed from V and 7 bases from J, the gap between germline ends came to 13 bases. CDR3 residues: CATSEEQGVQPQHF. The DNA of the CDR3 is TGTGCCACCAGTGAGGAACAGGGCGTACAGCCCCAGCATTTT.